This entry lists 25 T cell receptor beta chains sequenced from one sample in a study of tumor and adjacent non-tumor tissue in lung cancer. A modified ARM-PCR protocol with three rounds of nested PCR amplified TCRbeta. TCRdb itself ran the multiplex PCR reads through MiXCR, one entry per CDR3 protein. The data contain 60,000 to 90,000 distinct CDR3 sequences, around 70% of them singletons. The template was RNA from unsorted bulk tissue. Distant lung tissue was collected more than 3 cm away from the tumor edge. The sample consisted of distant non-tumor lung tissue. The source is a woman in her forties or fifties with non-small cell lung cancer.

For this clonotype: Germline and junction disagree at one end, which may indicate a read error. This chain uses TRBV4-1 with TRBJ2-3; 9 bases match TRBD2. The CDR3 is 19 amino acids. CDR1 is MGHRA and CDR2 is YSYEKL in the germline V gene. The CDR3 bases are TGCGCCATCAGCCACTCCGCCCTTCTAGCGGGAAGGCCAATAGATACGCAGTATTTT. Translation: CAISHSALLAGRPIDTQYF.

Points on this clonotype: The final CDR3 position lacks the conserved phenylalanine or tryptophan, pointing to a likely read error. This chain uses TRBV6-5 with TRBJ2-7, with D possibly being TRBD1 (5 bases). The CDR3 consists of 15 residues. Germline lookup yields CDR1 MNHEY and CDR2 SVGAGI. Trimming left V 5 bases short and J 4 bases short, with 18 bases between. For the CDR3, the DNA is TGTGCCAGCAGTCTAGAGTTCAGGGTATGGTACGAGCAGTACTTA. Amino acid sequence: CASSLEFRVWYEQYL.

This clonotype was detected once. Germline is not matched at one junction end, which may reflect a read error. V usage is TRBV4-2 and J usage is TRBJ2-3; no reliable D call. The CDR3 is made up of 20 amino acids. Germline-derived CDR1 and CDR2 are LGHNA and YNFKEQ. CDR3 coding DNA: TGTGCCAGCGGCCAAGATGTGATCATTAGCAGGAAGGCCGATGCAGATACGCAGTATTTT. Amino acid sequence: CASGQDVIISRKADADTQYF.

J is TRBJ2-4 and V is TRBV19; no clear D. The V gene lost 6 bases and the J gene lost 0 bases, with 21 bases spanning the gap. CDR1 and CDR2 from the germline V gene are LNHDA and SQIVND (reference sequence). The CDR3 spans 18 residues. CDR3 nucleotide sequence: TGTGCCAGTAGCACCCCAAGGGCCCGAGAAAAAGCCAAAAACATTCAGTACTTC. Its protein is CASSTPRAREKAKNIQYF.

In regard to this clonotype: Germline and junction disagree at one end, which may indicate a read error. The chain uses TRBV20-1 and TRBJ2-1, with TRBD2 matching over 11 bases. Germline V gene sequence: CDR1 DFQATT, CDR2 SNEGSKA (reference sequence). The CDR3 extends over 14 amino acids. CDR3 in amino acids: CSDSGRASYNEQFF. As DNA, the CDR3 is TGCAGTGATAGCGGGAGGGCCTCCTACAACGAGCAATTCTTC.

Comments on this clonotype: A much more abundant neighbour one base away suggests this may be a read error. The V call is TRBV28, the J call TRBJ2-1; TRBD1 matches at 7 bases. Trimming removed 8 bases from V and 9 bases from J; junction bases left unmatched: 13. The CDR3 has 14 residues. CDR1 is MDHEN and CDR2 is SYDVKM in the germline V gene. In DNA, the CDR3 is TGTGCCAGCGGTACGACAGGGCCCTTGGCTGAGCAGTTCTTC. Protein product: CASGTTGPLAEQFF.

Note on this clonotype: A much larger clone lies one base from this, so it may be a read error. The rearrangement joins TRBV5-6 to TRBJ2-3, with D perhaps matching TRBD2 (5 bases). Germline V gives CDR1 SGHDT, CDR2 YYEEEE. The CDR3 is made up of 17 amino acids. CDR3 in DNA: TGTGCCAGCAACTTGGTAGGAGCGGCCGAGCTCACAGATACGCAGTATTTT. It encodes CASNLVGAAELTDTQYF.

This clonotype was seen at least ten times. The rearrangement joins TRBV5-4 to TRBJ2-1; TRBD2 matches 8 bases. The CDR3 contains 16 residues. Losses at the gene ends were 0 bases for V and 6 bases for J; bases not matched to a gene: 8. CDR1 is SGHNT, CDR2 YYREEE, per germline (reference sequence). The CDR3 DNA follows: TGTGCCAGCAGCTTGGGTGGGGCAGCGGGAGCCAATGAGCAGTTCTTC. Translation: CASSLGGAAGANEQFF.

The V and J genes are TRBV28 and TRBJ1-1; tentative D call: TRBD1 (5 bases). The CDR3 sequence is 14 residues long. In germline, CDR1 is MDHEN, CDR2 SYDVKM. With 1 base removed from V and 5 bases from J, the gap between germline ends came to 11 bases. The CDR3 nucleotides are TGTGCCAGCAGTTTATTGATCAAGGGGACTGAAGCTTTCTTT. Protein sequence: CASSLLIKGTEAFF.

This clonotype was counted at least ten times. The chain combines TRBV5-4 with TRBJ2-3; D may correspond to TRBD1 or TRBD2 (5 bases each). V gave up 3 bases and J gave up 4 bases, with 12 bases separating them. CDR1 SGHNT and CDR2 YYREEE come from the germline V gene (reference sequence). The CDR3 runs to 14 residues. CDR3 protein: CASSSQVGADTQYF. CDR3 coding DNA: TGTGCCAGCAGCTCTCAAGTGGGGGCAGATACGCAGTATTTT.

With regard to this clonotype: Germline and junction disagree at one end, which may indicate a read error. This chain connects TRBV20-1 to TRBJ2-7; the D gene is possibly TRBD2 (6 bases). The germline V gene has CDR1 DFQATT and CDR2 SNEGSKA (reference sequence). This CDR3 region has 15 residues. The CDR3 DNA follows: TGCAGTGTTAGTACGGGACTCGGCGATTCCTACGAGCAATACTTC. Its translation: CSVSTGLGDSYEQYF.

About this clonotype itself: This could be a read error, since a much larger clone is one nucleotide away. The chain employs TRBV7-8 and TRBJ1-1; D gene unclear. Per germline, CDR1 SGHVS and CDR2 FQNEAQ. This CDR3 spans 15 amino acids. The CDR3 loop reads CVSSSETLMNTEAFF. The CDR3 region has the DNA TGTGTCAGCAGCTCCGAAACACTCATGAACACTGAAGCTTTCTTT.

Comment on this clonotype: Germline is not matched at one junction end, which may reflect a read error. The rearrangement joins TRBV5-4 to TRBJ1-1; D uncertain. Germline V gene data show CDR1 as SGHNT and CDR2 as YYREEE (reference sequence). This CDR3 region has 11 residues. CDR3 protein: CASRGRTETFF. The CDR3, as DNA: TGTGCCAGCAGGGGCAGGACTGAAACTTTCTTT.

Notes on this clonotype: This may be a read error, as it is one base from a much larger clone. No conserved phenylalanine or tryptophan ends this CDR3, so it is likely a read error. The CDR3 protein is CASSLLGRTDTQYL. DNA for the CDR3: TGTGCCAGCAGTCTCTTGGGGCGCACAGATACGCAGTATTTG. V is TRBV12-3 or TRBV12-4 and J is TRBJ2-3; D may be TRBD1 (5 bases). There are 14 residues in the CDR3. Trimming pared 5 bases from V and 1 base from J, leaving 10 bases between.

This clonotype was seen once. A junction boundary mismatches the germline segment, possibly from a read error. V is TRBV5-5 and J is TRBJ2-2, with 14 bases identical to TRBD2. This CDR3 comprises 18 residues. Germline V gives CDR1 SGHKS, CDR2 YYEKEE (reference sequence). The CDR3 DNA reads TGTGCCAACAGCGGCGGACTAGCGGGAGGCTCGAACACCGGGGAGCTGTTTTTC. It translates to CANSGGLAGGSNTGELFF.

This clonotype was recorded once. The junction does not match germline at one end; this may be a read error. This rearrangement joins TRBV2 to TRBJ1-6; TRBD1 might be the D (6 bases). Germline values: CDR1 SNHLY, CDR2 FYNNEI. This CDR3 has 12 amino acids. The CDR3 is CASSEDSSLLHF. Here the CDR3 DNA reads TGTGCTAGCAGTGAGGACAGTTCACTCCTCCACTTT.

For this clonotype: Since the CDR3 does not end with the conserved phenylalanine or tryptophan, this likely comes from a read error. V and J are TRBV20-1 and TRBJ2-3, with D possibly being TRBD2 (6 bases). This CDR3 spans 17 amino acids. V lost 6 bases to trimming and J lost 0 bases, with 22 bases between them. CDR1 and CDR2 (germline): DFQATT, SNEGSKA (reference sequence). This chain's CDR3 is CSAGDPGTSGSTDTQYC. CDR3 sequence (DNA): TGCAGTGCAGGGGACCCCGGGACCAGCGGGAGCACAGATACGCAGTATTGT.

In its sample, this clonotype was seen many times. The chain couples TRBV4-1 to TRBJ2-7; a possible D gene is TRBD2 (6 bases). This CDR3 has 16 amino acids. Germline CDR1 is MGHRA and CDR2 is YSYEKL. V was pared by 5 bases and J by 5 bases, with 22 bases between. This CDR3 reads CASSSILGGTRNEQYF. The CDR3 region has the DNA TGCGCCAGCAGCTCCATCTTGGGGGGTACCAGGAACGAGCAGTACTTC.

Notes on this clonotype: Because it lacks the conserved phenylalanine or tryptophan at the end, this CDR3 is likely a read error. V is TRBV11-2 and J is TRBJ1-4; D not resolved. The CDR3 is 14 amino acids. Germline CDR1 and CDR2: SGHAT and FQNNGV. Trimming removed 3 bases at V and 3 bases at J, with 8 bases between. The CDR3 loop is CASSFVMANEKLFS. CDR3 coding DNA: TGTGCCAGCAGCTTCGTAATGGCTAATGAAAAACTGTTTTCT.

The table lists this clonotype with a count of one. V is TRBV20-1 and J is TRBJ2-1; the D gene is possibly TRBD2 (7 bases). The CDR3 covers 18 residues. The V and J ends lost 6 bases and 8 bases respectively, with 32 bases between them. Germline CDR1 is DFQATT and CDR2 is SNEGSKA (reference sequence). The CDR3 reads CSALTDRRTSWRADEQFF. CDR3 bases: TGCAGTGCGCTGACTGACAGGCGGACTAGTTGGAGGGCCGATGAGCAGTTCTTC.

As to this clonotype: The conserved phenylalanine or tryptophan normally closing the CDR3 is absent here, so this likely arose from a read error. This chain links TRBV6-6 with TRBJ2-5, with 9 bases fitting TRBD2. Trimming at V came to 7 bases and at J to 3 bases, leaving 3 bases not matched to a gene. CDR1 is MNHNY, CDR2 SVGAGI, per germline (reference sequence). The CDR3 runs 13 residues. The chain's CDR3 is CASKLAGEETQYL. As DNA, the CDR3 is TGTGCCAGCAAATTAGCGGGAGAAGAGACCCAGTACTTG.

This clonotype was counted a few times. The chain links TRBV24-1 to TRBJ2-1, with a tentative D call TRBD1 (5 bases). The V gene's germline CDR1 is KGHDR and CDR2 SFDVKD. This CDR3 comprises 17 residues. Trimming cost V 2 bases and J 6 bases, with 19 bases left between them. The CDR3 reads CATSDSKTEQPINEQFF. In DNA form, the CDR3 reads TGTGCCACCAGTGATTCAAAGACAGAACAACCTATCAATGAGCAGTTCTTC.

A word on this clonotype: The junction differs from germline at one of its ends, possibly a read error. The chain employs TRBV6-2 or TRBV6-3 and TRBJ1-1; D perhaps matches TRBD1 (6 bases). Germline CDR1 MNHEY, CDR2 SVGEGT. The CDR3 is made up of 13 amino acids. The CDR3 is CASSYSRGTEALF. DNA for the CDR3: TGTGCCAGCAGTTACTCAAGGGGGACTGAAGCTTTGTTT.

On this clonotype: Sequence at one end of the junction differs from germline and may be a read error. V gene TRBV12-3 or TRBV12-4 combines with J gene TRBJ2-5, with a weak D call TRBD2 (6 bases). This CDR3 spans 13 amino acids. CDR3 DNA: TGCGCCAGCAGTTTATGTCCGGGAGATACCCAGTACTTC. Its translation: CASSLCPGDTQYF.

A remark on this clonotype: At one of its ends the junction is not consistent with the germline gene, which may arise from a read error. In DNA form, the CDR3 reads TGCAGTGCGGCAGGCGTTAGCGGGAAACCCGGGGCCAACGTCATGACTTTC. Translated, it gives CSAAGVSGKPGANVMTF. The chain links TRBV20-1 to TRBJ2-6; 8 nucleotides agree with TRBD2. Germline values: CDR1 DFQATT, CDR2 SNEGSKA (reference sequence). The CDR3 runs to 17 residues.